This entry lists 17 T cell receptor beta chains sequenced from one sample in a study of CD8+ T cells in alopecia areata. Extraction and reverse transcription of RNA yielded cDNA as the sequencing template. TCRdb keeps only in-frame clones here, not all; method: immunoSEQ multiplex PCR. The sample consists of about 130,000 clones, approximately 48% of them appearing once. The material was CD8+ T cells sorted from blood, obtained at week 0. The receptors were sampled from a human donor with alopecia areata.

The chain combines TRBV29-1 with TRBJ2-7; D tentatively reads TRBD1 or TRBD2 (5 bases each). The CDR3 is 12 residues long. The V end lost 4 bases, the J end lost 6 bases, and 13 bases lay between the germline ends. Germline CDR1 and CDR2: SQVTM and ANQGSEA. CDR3 sequence: CSVGDAGFEQYF. As DNA, the CDR3 is TGCAGCGTTGGGGACGCAGGGTTCGAGCAGTACTTC.

This clone appeared a few times. The chain combines TRBV7-9 with TRBJ1-1; the D is unclear. The V end was cut by 1 base, the J end by 8 bases, with 5 bases between. CDR1 is SEHNR, CDR2 FQNEAQ, per germline (reference sequence). The CDR3 consists of 11 residues. CDR3 loop: CASSLGSEAFF. CDR3 in DNA: TGTGCCAGCAGCTTAGGTTCGGAAGCTTTCTTT.

This clone was detected a few times. This chain uses TRBV18 with TRBJ2-3; D is ambiguous. This CDR3 contains 10 residues. Deletions cut 5 bases from V and 6 bases from J, with 3 bases between. In germline, CDR1 is KGHSH, CDR2 LQKENI. The CDR3 reads CASSGDTQYF. The CDR3 bases are TGTGCCAGCTCAGGGGATACGCAGTATTTT.

The rearrangement links TRBV2 to TRBJ2-3, with TRBD2 as a possible D gene (6 bases). This CDR3 comprises 15 residues. With 7 bases removed from V and 1 base from J, the gap between germline ends came to 15 bases. Germline assignment: CDR1 SNHLY and CDR2 FYNNEI. The CDR3 bases are TGTGCCAGCACGGGGGACCCCCTCCGCACAGATACGCAGTATTTT. Its translation is CASTGDPLRTDTQYF.

V usage is TRBV27 and J usage is TRBJ1-1; a possible D gene is TRBD1 (6 bases). CDR3 size: 16 residues. Germline values: CDR1 MNHEY, CDR2 SMNVEV (reference sequence). Deletions cut 5 bases from V and 1 base from J, with 17 bases between. The CDR3 DNA sequence: TGTGCCAGCAGTCTAATCCCCGGGACACAGAACACTGAAGCTTTCTTT. Translating it yields CASSLIPGTQNTEAFF.

The V call is TRBV2, the J call TRBJ2-7, with TRBD1 as a possible D gene (5 bases). The CDR3 has 14 amino acids. V was clipped by 6 bases and J by 4 bases, with 16 bases between them. Germline assignment: CDR1 SNHLY and CDR2 FYNNEI. CDR3 residues: CASRGPDPPYEQYF. In nucleotides, the CDR3 is TGTGCCAGCAGGGGGCCGGATCCCCCTTACGAGCAGTACTTC.

The chain joins TRBV27 to TRBJ2-1, with a tentative D call TRBD2 (6 bases). The CDR3 runs to 12 residues. Trimming left V 2 bases short and J 9 bases short, with 8 bases between. Germline V CDR1 and CDR2: MNHEY, SMNVEV (reference sequence). The CDR3 nucleotides are TGTGCCAGCAGTTTAAGGGGAGGTGAGCAGTTCTTC. The encoded protein is CASSLRGGEQFF.

This rearrangement joins TRBV7-9 to TRBJ2-5; TRBD1 matches at 7 bases. The V gene end was trimmed by 5 bases and the J gene end by 2 bases; junction bases not matched to a gene: 14. The CDR3 consists of 17 residues. Germline CDR1 SEHNR, CDR2 FQNEAQ (reference sequence). The CDR3 protein is CASSDPLGTESQETQYF. The CDR3 coding sequence is TGTGCCAGCAGCGACCCGCTCGGGACAGAATCACAAGAGACCCAGTACTTC. The full variable domain, completed using reference TRBV7-9 and TRBJ2-5, is DTGVSQNPRHKITKRGQNVTFRCDPISEHNRLYWYRQTLGQGPEFLTYFQNEAQLEKSRLLSDRFSAERPKGSFSTLEIQRTEQGDSAMYLCASSDPLGTESQETQYFGPGTRLLVL.

This clone has a handful of counts. The chain's CDR3 is CASSEAASSYNEQFF. CDR3 in DNA: TGTGCCAGCAGTGAAGCGGCCAGCTCCTACAATGAGCAGTTCTTC. V and J are TRBV6-4 and TRBJ2-1; weak D call: TRBD2 (5 bases). The CDR3 consists of 15 residues. Per germline, CDR1 MRHNA and CDR2 SNTAGT. Trimming shortened V by 3 bases and J by 0 bases, and 9 bases separated the two germline ends.

In its sample, this clone was seen a few times. Other nucleotide sequences from this sample produce the same CDR3. V gene TRBV29-1 combines with J gene TRBJ1-2; D is unresolved. The germline gives CDR1 SQVTM, CDR2 ANQGSEA. The CDR3 runs 11 residues. V was shortened by 1 base and J by 8 bases, with 8 bases between the two germline ends. This chain's CDR3 is CSVEGGYGYTF. The DNA for the CDR3 is TGCAGCGTTGAAGGCGGGTACGGCTACACCTTC.

The rearrangement joins TRBV29-1 to TRBJ2-2; the match to TRBD1 covers 7 bases. V lost 0 bases, J lost 0 bases, and 4 bases stayed unmatched. The CDR3 runs to 16 residues. Germline values: CDR1 SQVTM, CDR2 ANQGSEA. In DNA form, the CDR3 reads TGCAGCGTTGAAGAGACCGGGACAGCGAACACCGGGGAGCTGTTTTTT. The encoded protein is CSVEETGTANTGELFF.

This clone was counted only a few times. CDR3 protein: CASSGTDHTGELFF. In nucleotides, the CDR3 is TGTGCCAGCAGTGGGACAGACCACACCGGGGAGCTGTTTTTT. The chain carries TRBV7-9 and TRBJ2-2; TRBD1 matches at 7 bases. Trimming removed 6 bases from V and 3 bases from J; junction bases left unmatched: 4. CDR3 length: 14 amino acids. Germline V lookup: CDR1 SEHNR, CDR2 FQNEAQ (reference sequence). The full variable domain, its missing parts supplied by reference TRBV7-9 and TRBJ2-2, is DTGVSQNPRHKITKRGQNVTFRCDPISEHNRLYWYRQTLGQGPEFLTYFQNEAQLEKSRLLSDRFSAERPKGSFSTLEIQRTEQGDSAMYLCASSGTDHTGELFFGEGSRLTVL.

The V and J genes are TRBV13 and TRBJ1-6, with TRBD1 identical over 10 bases. Per the germline V gene, CDR1 is PRHDT and CDR2 is FYEKMQ (reference sequence). This CDR3 has 14 amino acids. The J segment lost 9 bases and the V segment lost 4 bases, leaving 3 bases of the junction unmatched. The CDR3 protein is CASSSGTGVSPLHF. The CDR3 DNA follows: TGTGCCAGCAGCTCAGGGACAGGGGTTTCACCCCTCCACTTT.

This clone was seen a few times. This chain links TRBV11-3 with TRBJ2-1; perhaps TRBD2 as D (6 bases). V was shortened by 7 bases and J by 2 bases, with 15 bases between the two germline ends. Germline-derived CDR1 and CDR2 are SGHNT and YENEEA. This CDR3 has 15 amino acids. The CDR3 sequence is CASNVLWGAYNEQFF. The CDR3 DNA sequence: TGTGCCAGCAATGTGTTGTGGGGGGCCTACAATGAGCAGTTCTTC.

This clone was detected only once. The J gene is TRBJ2-3, the V gene TRBV5-6, with D possibly TRBD2 on 5 matching bases. Germline CDR1 SGHDT, CDR2 YYEEEE. There are 16 residues in the CDR3. Trimming took off 4 bases at V and 1 base at J, with 16 bases between the two ends. The DNA of the CDR3 is TGTGCCAGCAGCCCAATCACTGGAGGACGCACAGATACGCAGTATTTT. Translation: CASSPITGGRTDTQYF.

The genes are TRBV7-9 and TRBJ2-7, with 9 nucleotides matching TRBD1. V lost 5 bases and J lost 3; bases outside the gene matches: 8. CDR1 is SEHNR, CDR2 FQNEAQ, per germline (reference sequence). This CDR3 is built from 15 residues. The CDR3 nucleotides read TGTGCCAGCAGCCCAGGGACAGGGACCCTCTACGAGCAGTACTTC. Residues: CASSPGTGTLYEQYF.

V is TRBV29-1 and J is TRBJ1-2, with TRBD1 as a possible D gene (5 bases). The CDR3 contains 13 residues. Between the trimmed V and J ends, which lost 4 bases and 10 bases, there was a span of 19 bases. Germline CDR1 reads SQVTM; CDR2 reads ANQGSEA. The CDR3 DNA follows: TGCAGCGTTGTATTGGGGGGAATAACGGACTACACCTTC. Translation gives CSVVLGGITDYTF.